Following are 20 T cell receptor beta chains from one sample sequenced in a study of CD8 T cells in ankylosing spondylitis. In TCRdb, the 5' RACE reads were re-called with MiXCR into one record per CDR3 protein. The table has approximately 250,000 distinct CDR3 sequences, roughly 10% seen once. The sample was blood, either unsorted or a sorted T cell fraction (not recorded which). These receptors came from a male donor with ankylosing spondylitis or in good health (not recorded which).

The chain combines TRBV10-1 with TRBJ2-1; unclear D gene. The germline gives CDR1 WNHNN, CDR2 SYGVQD (reference sequence). Trimming shortened V by 3 bases and J by 3 bases, and 3 bases separated the two germline ends. The CDR3 is 12 amino acids. The CDR3 protein is CASSDFYNEQFF. The CDR3 DNA is TGCGCCAGCAGTGACTTCTACAATGAGCAGTTCTTC.

J is TRBJ2-5 and V is TRBV20-1; TRBD1 matches 9 bases. Germline lookup yields CDR1 DFQATT and CDR2 SNEGSKA (reference sequence). The CDR3 extends over 15 amino acids. V lost 0 bases and J lost 5; bases outside the gene matches: 7. The CDR3 protein is CSARDVKTGGETQYF. The DNA of the CDR3 is TGCAGTGCTAGAGATGTTAAAACAGGGGGCGAGACCCAGTACTTC.

This clonotype has at least ten counts. The V call is TRBV4-2, the J call TRBJ2-7; 13 bases are shared with TRBD2. The V and J ends lost 4 bases and 4 bases, in that order; junction bases with no gene match: 4. Germline-derived CDR1 and CDR2 are LGHNA and YNFKEQ. This CDR3 is built from 15 residues. The DNA of the CDR3 is TGTGCCAGCAGCCTGGGACTAGCGGGGATATACGAGCAGTACTTC. Amino acids: CASSLGLAGIYEQYF.

The table lists this clonotype with many counts. Here the CDR3 DNA reads TGTGCCAGCAGCTTAGATGGCAGCTGGGGTGGCTACACCTTC. It codes for CASSLDGSWGGYTF. This rearrangement joins TRBV7-2 to TRBJ1-2; no definite D call. The germline V gene has CDR1 SGHTA and CDR2 FQGNSA. CDR3 length: 14 residues. The germline V and J ends were trimmed by 1 base and 7 bases, with 13 bases remaining between them.

On this clonotype: This may come from a read error, since a much larger clone is one base off. This sequence joins TRBV3-1 and TRBJ2-7; no clear D gene. The ends were cut back, 3 bases at V and 2 bases at J, with 5 bases in the middle. Per germline, CDR1 LGHDT and CDR2 YNNKEL (reference sequence). The CDR3 runs 12 residues. Written as DNA, the CDR3 is TGTGCCAGCAGCCATCCTCCCTACGAGCAGTACTTC. It yields the protein CASSHPPYEQYF.

In this sample, this clonotype turned up many times. The V call is TRBV6-1, the J call TRBJ2-7, with D possibly being TRBD2 (7 bases). The ends were cut back, 4 bases at V and 3 bases at J, with 10 bases in the middle. Germline V CDR1 and CDR2: MNHNS, SASEGT. There are 13 residues in the CDR3. The chain's CDR3 is CASSAGGGYEQYF. The CDR3 nucleotides read TGTGCCAGCAGTGCGGGGGGCGGCTACGAGCAGTACTTC.

This clonotype was recorded a few times. The chain is built from TRBV30 and TRBJ2-7; 11 positions match TRBD2. V was clipped by 4 bases and J by 7 bases; unmatched bases: 6. The CDR3 has 13 residues. The germline CDR1 and CDR2 sequences are GTSNPN and SVGIG (reference sequence). The CDR3 here is CAWTGRLAGEQYF. The CDR3, as DNA: TGTGCCTGGACCGGACGACTAGCGGGAGAGCAGTACTTC.

J is TRBJ2-5 and V is TRBV11-1; 12 bases line up with TRBD2. CDR1 and CDR2 from the germline V gene are SGHAT and FQDESV (reference sequence). The CDR3 contains 19 residues. V lost 5 bases to trimming and J lost 1 base; unmatched junction nucleotides: 14. Here the CDR3 reads CASSKGTSGRGPFQETQYF. CDR3 coding DNA: TGTGCCAGCAGCAAGGGGACTAGCGGGCGTGGGCCCTTCCAAGAGACCCAGTACTTC.

The chain uses TRBV3-1 and TRBJ2-7; no definite D call. In germline, CDR1 is LGHDT, CDR2 YNNKEL (reference sequence). The CDR3 runs 14 residues. V was cut by 4 bases and J by 3 bases, with 13 bases left in between. CDR3: CASSLDPSVYEQYF. The CDR3, as DNA: TGTGCCAGCAGCCTGGACCCATCGGTCTACGAGCAGTACTTC.

In its sample, this clonotype was seen many times. The chain recombines TRBV5-1 with TRBJ2-3, with a tentative D call TRBD2 (6 bases). The CDR3 runs 15 residues. CDR1 and CDR2 from the germline V gene are SGHRS and YFSETQ. The V end was cut by 4 bases, the J end by 6 bases, with 18 bases between. The CDR3 loop is CASSPAGNLADTQYF. In nucleotides, the CDR3 is TGCGCCAGCAGCCCGGCGGGGAACCTAGCTGATACGCAGTATTTT.

This clonotype was counted ten times or more. The rearrangement uses TRBV14 and TRBJ1-2; D not certain. V was cut by 6 bases and J by 4 bases, with 15 bases left in between. This CDR3 is 14 amino acids long. CDR1 and CDR2 from the germline V gene are SGHDN and FVKESK. CDR3 nucleotides: TGTGCCAGCAGTCCCGGGTCCTTCCCCTATGGCTACACCTTC. Encoded protein: CASSPGSFPYGYTF.

This clonotype was counted at least ten times. This sequence joins TRBV6-2 or TRBV6-3 and TRBJ1-1; D gene uncertain. Trimming left V 6 bases short and J 4 bases short, with 15 bases between. The CDR3 has 14 residues. CDR1 and CDR2 (germline): MNHEY, SVGEGT. This CDR3 is CASRSDGGGTEAFF. CDR3 coding DNA: TGTGCCAGCAGGTCGGACGGTGGCGGCACTGAAGCTTTCTTT.

This clonotype was counted many times. The J gene is TRBJ2-3, the V gene TRBV6-2 or TRBV6-3, with 13 bases identical to TRBD2. The trim removed 6 bases at V and 6 bases at J, leaving 3 bases unmatched. The CDR3 is made up of 14 amino acids. The V gene's germline CDR1 is MNHEY and CDR2 SVGEGT. The CDR3 nucleotides read TGTGCCAGCAGCCGGACTAGCGGGAGTGATACGCAGTATTTT. It yields the protein CASSRTSGSDTQYF.

This clonotype was detected once. The chain has TRBV3-1 and TRBJ1-5; a weak D match, TRBD1 (5 bases). Germline lookup yields CDR1 LGHDT and CDR2 YNNKEL (reference sequence). V shed 3 bases and J shed 9 bases, with 18 bases lying between them. This CDR3 region has 15 residues. CDR3 loop: CASSHRGPGHPPQHF. DNA of the CDR3: TGTGCCAGCAGCCATCGAGGCCCGGGGCATCCGCCCCAGCATTTT.

The chain links TRBV19 to TRBJ2-4; 7 bases align to TRBD1. This CDR3 has 15 residues. Trimming took 8 bases from V and 2 from J; bases not matched to a gene: 9. CDR1 and CDR2 (germline): LNHDA, SQIVND (reference sequence). CDR3 coding DNA: TGTGCCAGTTCCAAAGACAGGGCGACCAAAAACATTCAGTACTTC. Protein product: CASSKDRATKNIQYF. Combining the CDR3 with reference TRBV19 and TRBJ2-4 gives the whole variable domain DGGITQSPKYLFRKEGQNVTLSCEQNLNHDAMYWYRQDPGQGLRLIYYSQIVNDFQKGDIAEGYSVSREKKESFPLTVTSAQKNPTAFYLCASSKDRATKNIQYFGAGTRLSVL.

This clonotype came up many times. The chain couples TRBV9 to TRBJ1-2, with no clear D. V was cut by 4 bases and J by 5 bases, with 3 bases left in between. The germline CDR1 and CDR2 sequences are SGDLS and YYNGEE. The CDR3 sequence is 10 residues long. The CDR3 DNA is TGTGCCAGCAGCTCTTATGGCTACACCTTC. Its translation: CASSSYGYTF.

This clonotype occurred many times. This chain joins TRBV9 and TRBJ1-6; tentative D call: TRBD1 (5 bases). Germline V gives CDR1 SGDLS, CDR2 YYNGEE. The CDR3 totals 13 residues. Trimming cost V 3 bases and J 9 bases, with 10 bases left between them. The chain's CDR3 is CASSGDGVSPLHF. CDR3 sequence (DNA): TGTGCCAGCAGCGGGGACGGAGTTTCACCCCTCCACTTT.

This clonotype was detected many times. V gene TRBV5-1 combines with J gene TRBJ2-1; TRBD2 might be the D (6 bases). The germline V gene has CDR1 SGHRS and CDR2 YFSETQ. This CDR3 has 17 amino acids. V lost 7 bases and J 1 base, leaving 21 bases between the germline ends. The CDR3 sequence: CASRPLGSGGSYNEQFF. CDR3 DNA: TGCGCCAGCCGGCCCTTAGGTAGCGGAGGATCCTACAATGAGCAGTTCTTC.

This clonotype was detected ten times or more. V is TRBV5-1 and J is TRBJ1-1; 8 nucleotides align to TRBD1. The ends lost 3 bases at V and 5 bases at J; junction bases unmatched: 12. This CDR3 region has 16 residues. Germline CDR1 reads SGHRS; CDR2 reads YFSETQ. CDR3 DNA sequence: TGCGCCAGCAGCTCTTTGTCAGGGGGCGTTGGAACTGAAGCTTTCTTT. It is translated as CASSSLSGGVGTEAFF.

V gene TRBV12-3 or TRBV12-4 combines with J gene TRBJ2-5; possibly TRBD1 or TRBD2 for D (5 bases each). Trimming took off 3 bases at V and 1 base at J, with 9 bases between the two ends. The CDR3 has 14 residues. This CDR3 reads CASSFPGTQETQYF. CDR3 bases: TGTGCCAGCAGTTTTCCCGGGACCCAAGAGACCCAGTACTTC.